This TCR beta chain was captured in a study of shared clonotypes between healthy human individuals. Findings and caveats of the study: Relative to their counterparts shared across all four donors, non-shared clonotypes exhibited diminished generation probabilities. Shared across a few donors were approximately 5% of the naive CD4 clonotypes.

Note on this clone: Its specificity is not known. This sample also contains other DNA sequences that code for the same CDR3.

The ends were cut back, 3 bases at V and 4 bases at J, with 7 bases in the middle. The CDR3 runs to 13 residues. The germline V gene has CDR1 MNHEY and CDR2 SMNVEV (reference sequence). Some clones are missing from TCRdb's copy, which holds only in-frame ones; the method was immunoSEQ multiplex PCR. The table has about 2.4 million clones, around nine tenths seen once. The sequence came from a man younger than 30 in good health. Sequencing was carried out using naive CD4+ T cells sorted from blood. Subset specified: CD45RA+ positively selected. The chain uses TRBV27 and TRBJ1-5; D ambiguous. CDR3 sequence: CASSFGGNQPQHF. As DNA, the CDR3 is TGTGCCAGCAGTTTTGGAGGGAATCAGCCCCAGCATTTT.